This TCR beta chain is drawn from a study of T cells in Graves' hyperthyroidism and ophthalmopathy. Study as a whole: Staff took peripheral blood when the initial diagnosis was made, before any treatment began.

The CDR3 is 11 residues long. Deletions cut 3 bases from V and 12 bases from J, with 12 bases between. CDR1 is MDHEN, CDR2 SYDVKM, per germline. Recently diagnosed hyperthyroidism of less than 2 months' duration affected patients aged 18 to 65. The study based diagnoses on clinical symptoms, serum thyroxine and TRAb, thyroid ultrasound and orbital computed tomography. The PBMCs had their origin in 8.5 to 10 ml of fresh peripheral blood. Amplification of TCR beta CDR3 regions was performed using RNA transcripts as template. Initially, a first-round RT-PCR of the TCR CDR3 employed the HTBI primer set. TCRdb itself ran the multiplex PCR reads through MiXCR, one entry per CDR3 protein. The table lists 700,000 to 950,000 distinct CDR3 sequences, over 35% of them singletons, with around 31% in the top ten.

Sequencing was carried out using blood. The source is a middle-aged woman with Graves' hyperthyroidism. This sequence joins TRBV28 and TRBJ2-7; D possibly corresponds to TRBD1 (5 bases). The CDR3 reads CASSFGHSWYF. CDR3 bases: TGTGCCAGCAGTTTCGGACATTCCTGGTACTTC.